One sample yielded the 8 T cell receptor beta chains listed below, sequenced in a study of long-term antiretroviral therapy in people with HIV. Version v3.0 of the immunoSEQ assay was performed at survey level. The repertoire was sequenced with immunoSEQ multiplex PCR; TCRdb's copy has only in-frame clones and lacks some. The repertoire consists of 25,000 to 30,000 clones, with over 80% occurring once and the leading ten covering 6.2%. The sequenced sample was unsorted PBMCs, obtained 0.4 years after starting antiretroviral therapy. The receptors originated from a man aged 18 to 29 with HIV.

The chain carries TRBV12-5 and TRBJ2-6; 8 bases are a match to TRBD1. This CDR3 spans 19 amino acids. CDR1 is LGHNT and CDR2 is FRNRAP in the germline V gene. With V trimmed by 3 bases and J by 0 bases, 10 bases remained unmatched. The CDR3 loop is CASGLGQGKVGSGANVLTF. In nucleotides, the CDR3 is TGTGCTAGTGGTTTAGGACAGGGAAAAGTAGGCTCTGGGGCCAACGTCCTGACTTTC.

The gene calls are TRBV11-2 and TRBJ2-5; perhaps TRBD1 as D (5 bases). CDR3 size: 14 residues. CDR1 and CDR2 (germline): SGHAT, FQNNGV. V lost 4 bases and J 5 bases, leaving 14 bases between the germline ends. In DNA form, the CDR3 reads TGTGCCAGCAGCTCGGAAGGGGCCAGGGAGACCCAGTACTTC. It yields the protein CASSSEGARETQYF.

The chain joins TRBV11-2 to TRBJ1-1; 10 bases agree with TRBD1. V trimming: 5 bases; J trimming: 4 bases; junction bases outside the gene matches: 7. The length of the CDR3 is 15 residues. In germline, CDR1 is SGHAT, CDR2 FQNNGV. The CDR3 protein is CASSPWDRGGTEAFF. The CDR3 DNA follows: TGTGCCAGCAGCCCCTGGGACAGGGGAGGCACTGAAGCTTTCTTT.

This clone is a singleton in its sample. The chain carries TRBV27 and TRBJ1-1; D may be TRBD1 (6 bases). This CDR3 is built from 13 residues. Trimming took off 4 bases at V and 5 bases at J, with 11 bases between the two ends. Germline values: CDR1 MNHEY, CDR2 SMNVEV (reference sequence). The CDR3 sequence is CASSYGGRTEAFF. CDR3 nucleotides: TGTGCCAGCAGTTACGGGGGGCGGACTGAAGCTTTCTTT.

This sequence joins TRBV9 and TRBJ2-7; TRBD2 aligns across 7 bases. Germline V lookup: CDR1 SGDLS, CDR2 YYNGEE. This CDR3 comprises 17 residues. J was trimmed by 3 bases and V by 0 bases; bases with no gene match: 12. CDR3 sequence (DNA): TGTGCCAGCAGCGTAGGCCGGAGTAGCGGGTCCCTCTACGAGCAGTACTTC. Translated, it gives CASSVGRSSGSLYEQYF.

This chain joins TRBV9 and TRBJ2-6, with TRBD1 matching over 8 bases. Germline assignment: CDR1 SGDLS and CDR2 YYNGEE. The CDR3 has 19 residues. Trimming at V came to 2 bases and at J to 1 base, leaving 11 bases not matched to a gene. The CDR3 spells CASSVTPGQGRSGANVLTF. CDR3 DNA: TGTGCCAGCAGCGTCACGCCCGGACAGGGCCGATCTGGGGCCAACGTCCTGACTTTC.

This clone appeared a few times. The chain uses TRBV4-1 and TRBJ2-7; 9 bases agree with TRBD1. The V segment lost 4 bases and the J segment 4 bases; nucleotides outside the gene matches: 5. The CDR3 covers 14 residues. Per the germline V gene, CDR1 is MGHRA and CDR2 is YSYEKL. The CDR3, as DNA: TGCGCCAGCAGCCCCCGGGACAGGGAGTACGAGCAGTACTTC. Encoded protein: CASSPRDREYEQYF.

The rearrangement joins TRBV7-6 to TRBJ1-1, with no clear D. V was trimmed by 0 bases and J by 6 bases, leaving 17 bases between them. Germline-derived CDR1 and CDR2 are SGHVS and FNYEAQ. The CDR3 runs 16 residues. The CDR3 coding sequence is TGTGCCAGCAGCTTAGCGGTTATGGGGAAAGATGCTGAAGCTTTCTTT. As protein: CASSLAVMGKDAEAFF.